This T cell receptor (beta chain) comes out of a study of blood T cell repertoires in COVID-19. About the research overall: Samples of COVID-19 (acute and convalescent) were obtained from the United States, Italy and Spain. T cells, B-cell-depleted T cells, or PBMCs provided the cDNA or gDNA that served as material.

From germline, CDR1 is SNHLY and CDR2 FYNNEI. With V trimmed by 4 bases and J by 7 bases, 4 bases remained unmatched. The CDR3 length is 13 residues. This clone came up a few times. In the authors' methods: How many nucleated cells were present was estimated from reference gene primer amplification. Here immunoSEQ multiplex PCR was the method, and the copy in TCRdb shows in-frame clones only, minus some. Clone size and the V and J calls come from that table; the DNA yielded D and trimming. The repertoire has roughly 250,000 clones, around four fifths of them found once; the top ten carry approximately 4%.

Sequencing input: peripheral blood. The chain carries TRBV2 and TRBJ1-5, with TRBD1 matching 7 bases. This sequence was found in a woman aged 40-49 years with active or convalescent COVID-19. The CDR3 DNA follows: TGTGCCAGCAGTGGGCAGGGGGGACAGCCCCAGCATTTT. Translation: CASSGQGGQPQHF.